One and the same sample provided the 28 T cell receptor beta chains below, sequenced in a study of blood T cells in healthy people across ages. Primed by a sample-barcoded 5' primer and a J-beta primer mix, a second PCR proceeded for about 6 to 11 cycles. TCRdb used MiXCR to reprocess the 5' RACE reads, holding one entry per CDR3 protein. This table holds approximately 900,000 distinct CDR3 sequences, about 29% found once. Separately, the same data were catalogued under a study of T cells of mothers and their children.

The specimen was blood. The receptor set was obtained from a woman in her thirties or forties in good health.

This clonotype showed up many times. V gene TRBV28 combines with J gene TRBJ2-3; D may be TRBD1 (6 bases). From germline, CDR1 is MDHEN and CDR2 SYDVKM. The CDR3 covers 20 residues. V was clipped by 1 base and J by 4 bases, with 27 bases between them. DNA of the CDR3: TGTGCCAGCAGTTTATCCTCGCCAACATGGGGGCGCATCCTCCCAGATACGCAGTATTTT. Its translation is CASSLSSPTWGRILPDTQYF. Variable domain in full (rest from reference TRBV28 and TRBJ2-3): DVKVTQSSRYLVKRTGEKVFLECVQDMDHENMFWYRQDPGLGLRLIYFSYDVKMKEKGDIPEGYSVSREKKERFSLILESASTNQTSMYLCASSLSSPTWGRILPDTQYFGPGTRLTVL.

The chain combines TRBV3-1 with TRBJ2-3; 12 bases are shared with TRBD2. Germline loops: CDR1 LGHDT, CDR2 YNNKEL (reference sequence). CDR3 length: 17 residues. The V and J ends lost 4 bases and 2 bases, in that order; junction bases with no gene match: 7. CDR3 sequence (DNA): TGTGCCAGCAGCCCCCTAGCGGGGGGGGCAAACACAGATACGCAGTATTTT. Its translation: CASSPLAGGANTDTQYF.

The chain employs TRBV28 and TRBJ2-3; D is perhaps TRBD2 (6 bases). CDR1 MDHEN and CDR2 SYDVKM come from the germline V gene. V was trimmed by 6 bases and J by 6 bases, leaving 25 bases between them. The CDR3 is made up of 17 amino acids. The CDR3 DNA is TGTGCCAGCAGCCTCGCGGGGCTCGGGGAGCACGGCGATACGCAGTATTTT. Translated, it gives CASSLAGLGEHGDTQYF.

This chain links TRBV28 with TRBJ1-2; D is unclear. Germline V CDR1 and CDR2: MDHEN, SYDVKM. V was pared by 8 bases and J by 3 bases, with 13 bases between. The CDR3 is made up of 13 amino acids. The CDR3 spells CASRPANDYGYTF. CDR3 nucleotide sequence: TGTGCCAGCCGCCCGGCAAACGACTATGGCTACACCTTC.

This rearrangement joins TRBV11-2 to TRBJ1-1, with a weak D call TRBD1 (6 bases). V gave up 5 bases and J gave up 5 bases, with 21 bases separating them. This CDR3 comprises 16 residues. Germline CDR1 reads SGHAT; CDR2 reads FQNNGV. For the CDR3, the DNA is TGTGCCAGCAGCCCTGAGGCAGGGCAGGGGAGGACTGAAGCTTTCTTT. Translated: CASSPEAGQGRTEAFF.

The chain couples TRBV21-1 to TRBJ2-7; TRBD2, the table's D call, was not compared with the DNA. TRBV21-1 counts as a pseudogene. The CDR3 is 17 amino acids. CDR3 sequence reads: CVSSPSGGAESSYEQYF. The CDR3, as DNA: TGTGTCAGCAGCCCCAGCGGGGGGGCCGAATCCTCCTACGAGCAGTACTTC.

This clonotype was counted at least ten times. The CDR3 DNA is TGTGCCAGCAGCCAGACAGCGAACACTGAAGCTTTCTTT. Protein product: CASSQTANTEAFF. This sequence joins TRBV3-1 and TRBJ1-1, with a weak D call TRBD1 (5 bases). The CDR3 runs to 13 residues. Per the germline V gene, CDR1 is LGHDT and CDR2 is YNNKEL (reference sequence). V was shortened by 3 bases and J by 1 base, with 6 bases between the two germline ends.

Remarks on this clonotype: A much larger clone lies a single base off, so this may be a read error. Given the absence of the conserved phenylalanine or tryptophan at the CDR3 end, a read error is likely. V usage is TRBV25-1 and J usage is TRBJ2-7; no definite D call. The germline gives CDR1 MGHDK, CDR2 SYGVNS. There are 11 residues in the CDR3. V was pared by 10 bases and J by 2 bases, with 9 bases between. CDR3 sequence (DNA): TGTGCCACCGCTCGGGCCTACGAGCAGTACATC. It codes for CATARAYEQYI.

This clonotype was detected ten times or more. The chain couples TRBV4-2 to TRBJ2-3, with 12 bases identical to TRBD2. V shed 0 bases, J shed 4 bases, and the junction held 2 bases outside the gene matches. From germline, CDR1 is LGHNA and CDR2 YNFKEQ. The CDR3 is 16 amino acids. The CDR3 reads CASSQDWTSGADTQYF. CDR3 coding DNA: TGTGCCAGCAGCCAAGACTGGACTAGCGGGGCAGATACGCAGTATTTT.

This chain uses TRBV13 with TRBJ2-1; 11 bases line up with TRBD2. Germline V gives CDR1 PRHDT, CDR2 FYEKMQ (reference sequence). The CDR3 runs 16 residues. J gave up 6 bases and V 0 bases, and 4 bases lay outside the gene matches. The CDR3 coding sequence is TGTGCCAGCAGCTTAGGAGGTAGCGGGGGGGGCAATGAGCAGTTCTTC. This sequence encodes CASSLGGSGGGNEQFF.

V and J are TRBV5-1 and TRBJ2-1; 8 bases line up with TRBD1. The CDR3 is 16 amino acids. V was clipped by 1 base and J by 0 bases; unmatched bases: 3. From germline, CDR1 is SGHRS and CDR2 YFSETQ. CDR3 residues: CASSLTTGGSYNEQFF. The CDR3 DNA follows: TGCGCCAGCAGCTTGACTACAGGGGGCTCCTACAATGAGCAGTTCTTC.

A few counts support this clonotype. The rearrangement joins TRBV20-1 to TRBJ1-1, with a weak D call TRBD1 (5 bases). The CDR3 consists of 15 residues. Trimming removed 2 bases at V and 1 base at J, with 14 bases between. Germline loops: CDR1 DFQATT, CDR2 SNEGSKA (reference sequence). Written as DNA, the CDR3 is TGCAGTGCTAGACCCCCGGGGGGTCGGAACACTGAAGCTTTCTTT. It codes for CSARPPGGRNTEAFF.

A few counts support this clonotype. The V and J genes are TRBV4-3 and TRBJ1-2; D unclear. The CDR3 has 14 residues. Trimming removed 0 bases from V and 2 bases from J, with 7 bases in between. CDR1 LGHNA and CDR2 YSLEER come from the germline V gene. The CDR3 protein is CASSQESGNYGYTF. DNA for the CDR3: TGCGCCAGCAGCCAAGAATCGGGGAACTATGGCTACACCTTC.

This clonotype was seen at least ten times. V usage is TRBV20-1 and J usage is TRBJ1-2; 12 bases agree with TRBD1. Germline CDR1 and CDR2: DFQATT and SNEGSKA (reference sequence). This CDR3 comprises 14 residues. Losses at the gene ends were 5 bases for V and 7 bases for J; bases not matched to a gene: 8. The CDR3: CSAPIRDRGLGYTF. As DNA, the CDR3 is TGCAGTGCTCCAATCCGGGACAGGGGGCTTGGCTACACCTTC.

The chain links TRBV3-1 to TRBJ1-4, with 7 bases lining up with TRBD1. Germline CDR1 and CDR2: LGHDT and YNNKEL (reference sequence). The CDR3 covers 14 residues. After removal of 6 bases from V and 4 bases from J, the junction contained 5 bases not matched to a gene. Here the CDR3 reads CASRTGAVNEKLFF. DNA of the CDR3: TGTGCCAGCAGAACAGGGGCCGTTAATGAAAAACTGTTTTTT.

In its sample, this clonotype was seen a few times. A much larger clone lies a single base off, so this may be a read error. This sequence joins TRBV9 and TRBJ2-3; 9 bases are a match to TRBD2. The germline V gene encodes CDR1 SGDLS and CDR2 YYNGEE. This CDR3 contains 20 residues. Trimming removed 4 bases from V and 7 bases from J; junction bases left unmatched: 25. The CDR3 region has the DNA TGTGCCAGCAGCATCTCGATAGGCGGGGGGGCAAGGGGGGTGGTAAATACGCAGTATTTT. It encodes CASSISIGGGARGVVNTQYF.

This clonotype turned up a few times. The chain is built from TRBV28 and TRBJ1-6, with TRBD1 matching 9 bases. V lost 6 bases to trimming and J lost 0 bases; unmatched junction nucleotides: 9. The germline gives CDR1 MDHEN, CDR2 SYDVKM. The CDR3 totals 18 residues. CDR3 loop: CASSSDRGGSSYNSPLHF. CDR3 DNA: TGTGCCAGCAGCTCCGACAGGGGGGGGAGCTCCTATAATTCACCCCTCCACTTT.

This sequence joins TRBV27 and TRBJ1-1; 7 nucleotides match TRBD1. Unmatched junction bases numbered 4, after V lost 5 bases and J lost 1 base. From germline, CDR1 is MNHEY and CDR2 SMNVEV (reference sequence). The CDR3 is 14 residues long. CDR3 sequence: CASSPHRGNTEAFF. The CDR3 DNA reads TGTGCCAGCAGTCCCCACAGGGGGAACACTGAAGCTTTCTTT.

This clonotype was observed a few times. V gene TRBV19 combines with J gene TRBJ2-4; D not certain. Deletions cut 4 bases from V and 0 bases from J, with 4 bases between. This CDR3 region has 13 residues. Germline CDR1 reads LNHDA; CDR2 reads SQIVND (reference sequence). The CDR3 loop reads CASSNPAKNIQYF. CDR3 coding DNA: TGTGCCAGTAGTAATCCAGCCAAAAACATTCAGTACTTC. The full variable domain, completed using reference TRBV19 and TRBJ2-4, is DGGITQSPKYLFRKEGQNVTLSCEQNLNHDAMYWYRQDPGQGLRLIYYSQIVNDFQKGDIAEGYSVSREKKESFPLTVTSAQKNPTAFYLCASSNPAKNIQYFGAGTRLSVL.

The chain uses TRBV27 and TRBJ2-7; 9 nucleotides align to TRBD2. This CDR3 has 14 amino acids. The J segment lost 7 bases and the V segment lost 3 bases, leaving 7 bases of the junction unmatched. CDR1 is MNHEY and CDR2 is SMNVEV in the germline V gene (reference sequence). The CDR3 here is CASSFGGGAGEQYF. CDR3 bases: TGTGCCAGCAGTTTCGGCGGGGGGGCGGGGGAGCAGTACTTC.

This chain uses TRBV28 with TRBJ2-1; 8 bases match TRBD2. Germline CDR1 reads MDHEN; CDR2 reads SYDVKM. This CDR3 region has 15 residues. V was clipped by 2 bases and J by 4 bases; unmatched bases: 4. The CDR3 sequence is CASSLVAGRYNEQFF. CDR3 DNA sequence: TGTGCCAGCAGTTTAGTAGCGGGACGATACAATGAGCAGTTCTTC.

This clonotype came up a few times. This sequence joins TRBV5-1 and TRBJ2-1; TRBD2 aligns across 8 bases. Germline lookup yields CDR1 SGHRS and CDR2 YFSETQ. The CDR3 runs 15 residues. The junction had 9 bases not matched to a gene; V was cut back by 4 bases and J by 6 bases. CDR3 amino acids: CASSLISGGANEQFF. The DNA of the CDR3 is TGCGCCAGCAGCCTTATTTCGGGGGGGGCCAATGAGCAGTTCTTC.

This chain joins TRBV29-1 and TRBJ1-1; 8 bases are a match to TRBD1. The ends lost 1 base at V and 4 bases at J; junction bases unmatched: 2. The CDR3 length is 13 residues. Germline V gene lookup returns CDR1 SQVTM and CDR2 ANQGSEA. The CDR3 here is CSVEGGQGTEAFF. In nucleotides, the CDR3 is TGCAGCGTTGAAGGTGGACAGGGCACTGAAGCTTTCTTT.

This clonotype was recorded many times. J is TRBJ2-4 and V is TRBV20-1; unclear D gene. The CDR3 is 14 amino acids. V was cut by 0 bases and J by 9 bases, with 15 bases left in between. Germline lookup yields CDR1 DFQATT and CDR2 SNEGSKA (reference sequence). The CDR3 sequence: CSARDPVTRFIQYF. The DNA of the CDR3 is TGCAGTGCTAGAGATCCCGTGACCCGTTTCATTCAGTACTTC.

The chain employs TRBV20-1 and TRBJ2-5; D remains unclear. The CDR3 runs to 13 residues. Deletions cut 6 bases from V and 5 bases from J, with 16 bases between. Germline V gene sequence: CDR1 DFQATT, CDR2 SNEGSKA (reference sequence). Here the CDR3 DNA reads TGCAGTGCCAACATGGACGCTTGGGAGACCCAGTACTTC. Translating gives CSANMDAWETQYF.

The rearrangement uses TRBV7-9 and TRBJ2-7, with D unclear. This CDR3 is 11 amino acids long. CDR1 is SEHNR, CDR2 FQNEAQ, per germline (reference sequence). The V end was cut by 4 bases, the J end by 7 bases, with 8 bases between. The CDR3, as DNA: TGTGCCAGCAGCTCCGCAGTGGAGCAGTACTTC. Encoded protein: CASSSAVEQYF.

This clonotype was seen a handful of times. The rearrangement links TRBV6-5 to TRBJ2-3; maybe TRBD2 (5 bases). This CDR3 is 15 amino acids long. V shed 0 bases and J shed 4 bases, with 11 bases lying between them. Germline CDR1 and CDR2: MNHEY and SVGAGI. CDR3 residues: CASSYSSGYPDTQYF. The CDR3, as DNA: TGTGCCAGCAGTTACTCGTCGGGGTATCCAGATACGCAGTATTTT.

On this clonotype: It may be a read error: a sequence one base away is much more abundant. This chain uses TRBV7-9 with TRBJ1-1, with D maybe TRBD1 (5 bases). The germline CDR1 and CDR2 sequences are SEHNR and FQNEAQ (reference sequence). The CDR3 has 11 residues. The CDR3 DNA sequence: TGTGCCAGCGGCTTAGGGGCTGAAGCTTTCTTT. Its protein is CASGLGAEAFF.